The T cell receptor beta chain described here comes from a study of blood T cell repertoires in COVID-19 (dated by TCRdb to 2020 to 2022). Context from the whole study: Collaborator samples came from the United States, Italy and Spain and covered acute and convalescent phases of COVID-19. Nearly every sample came with metadata listing a de-identified subject ID, COVID-19 status, age in years and sex. The prospective study material was composed of cDNA or gDNA derived from T cells, B-cell-depleted T cells, or PBMCs. The repertoires were made available in a free public database intended to serve as a resource for research on the immune response to SARS-CoV-2. The samples were drawn from the first 160 participants of the ongoing ImmuneRACE study and from some 1,300 subjects provided by 6 global collaborators. Where available, HLA class I and class II types were obtained from metadata supplied by the sample provider rather than from assay-based typing. Subjects who had been exposed to COVID-19, were actively infected with it, or had recovered from it provided the deeply sampled blood TCRbeta repertoires that made up the dataset.

General conclusions and limits of the study: The amount of clinical and demographic metadata varied by source and participant and was provided uncurated.

Enrolling through a virtual design, the prospective study's participants ranged in age from roughly 18 to 100 years and lived across 24 United States geographic areas. Cohort assignment in the prospective study relied on participant-reported clinical history from a screening survey and a study questionnaire. Exposed participants were defined as having been in contact with someone with a PCR-confirmed or clinician-diagnosed COVID-19 case within 2 weeks of study entry. Each participant in the prospective study had whole blood, serum and a nasopharyngeal or oropharyngeal swab collected by mobile phlebotomists. Participants in the prospective study had the option to provide additional blood draws and questionnaires over a roughly two-month period. Before DNA extraction, blood samples from the prospective study were shipped at room temperature or frozen. TCRbeta CDR3 regions were amplified from genomic DNA by means of the immunoSEQ Assay, a bias-controlled multiplex PCR. The authors' pipeline ran thus. Within the assay, amplification of reference gene primers was used to estimate how many nucleated cells each sample contained. To quantify the absolute abundance of each unique TCRbeta CDR3 rearrangement, sequence reads were collapsed and filtered. Productive Simpson clonality was computed per sample as the square root of Simpson's diversity index over productive rearrangements. As stored in TCRdb, this immuneACCESS dataset retains in-frame rearrangements with V and J assigned. A fraction of the clones does not appear; measured against another copy, unresolved V genes explain less than half of the discrepancy, and the remainder lacks a known reason. The DNA was the basis for D and trimming; V, J and clone size are from that table. This sample is represented by 300,000 to 400,000 clones; 90% of them were singletons. The ten top clones hold 3.5% to 5% of the sample.

The count of this clone is one. Its antigen remains unidentified. Base-call qualities are not available, and no considerably larger clone is one nucleotide away. Germline trimming: 5 bases from V, 3 bases from J; junction bases outside gene matches: 8. From a lookup of the germline V gene (reference sequence), CDR1 and CDR2 are SEHNR and FQNEAQ. The cysteine opens and the phenylalanine closes a CDR3 of 16 amino acids. Only the CDR3 DNA is retained, 48 bases long and in frame from the first base. The sequenced material came from PBMCs or T cells enriched from blood (not recorded which). This sequence originates from a woman in her thirties who had been exposed to COVID-19. The chain employs TRBV7-9 and TRBJ1-2; a stretch of 11 junction bases matches TRBD1. The CDR3 amino acid sequence is: CASSLGQGGNYYGYTF. The DNA is as follows: TGTGCCAGCAGCCTGGGACAGGGGGGCAATTACTATGGCTACACCTTC. With all but the CDR3 taken from the reference TRBV7-9 and TRBJ1-2 genes, the full variable domain is: DTGVSQNPRHKITKRGQNVTFRCDPISEHNRLYWYRQTLGQGPEFLTYFQNEAQLEKSRLLSDRFSAERPKGSFSTLEIQRTEQGDSAMYLCASSLGQGGNYYGYTFGSGTRLTVV.